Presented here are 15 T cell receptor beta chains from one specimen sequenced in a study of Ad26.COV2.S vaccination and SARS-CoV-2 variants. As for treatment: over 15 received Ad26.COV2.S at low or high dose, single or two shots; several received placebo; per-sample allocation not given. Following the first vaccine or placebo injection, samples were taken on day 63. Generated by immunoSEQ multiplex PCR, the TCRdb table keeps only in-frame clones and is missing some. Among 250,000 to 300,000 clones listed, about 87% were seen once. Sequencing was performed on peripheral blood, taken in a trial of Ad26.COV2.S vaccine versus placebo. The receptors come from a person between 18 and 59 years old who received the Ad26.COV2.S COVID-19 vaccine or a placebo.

The CDR3 spells CASSSLVGTGVKAEQFF. CDR3 DNA: TGTGCCAGCAGCTCGTTGGTCGGGACAGGGGTTAAGGCTGAGCAGTTCTTC. The chain has TRBV5-8 and TRBJ2-1, with 10 bases aligning to TRBD1. The CDR3 has 17 amino acids. With V trimmed by 3 bases and J by 9 bases, 15 bases remained unmatched. CDR1 is SGHTS and CDR2 is YDEGEE in the germline V gene.

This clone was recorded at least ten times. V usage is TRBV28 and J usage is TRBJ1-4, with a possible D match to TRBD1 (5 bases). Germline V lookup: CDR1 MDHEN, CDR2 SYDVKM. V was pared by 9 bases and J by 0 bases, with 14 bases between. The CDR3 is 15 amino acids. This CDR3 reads CASLRGLSTNEKLFF. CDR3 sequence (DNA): TGTGCCAGTCTCCGGGGCCTATCAACTAATGAAAAACTGTTTTTT.

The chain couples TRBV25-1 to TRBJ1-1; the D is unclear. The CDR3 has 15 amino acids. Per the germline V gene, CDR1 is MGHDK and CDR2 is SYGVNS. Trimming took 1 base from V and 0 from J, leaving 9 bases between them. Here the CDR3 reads CASSESGRLNTEAFF. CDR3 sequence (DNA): TGTGCCAGCAGTGAATCAGGCAGATTGAACACTGAAGCTTTCTTT.

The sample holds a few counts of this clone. CDR3 loop: CAISTSVGLGTEAFF. The CDR3 coding sequence is TGTGCCATTAGCACTTCGGTTGGCTTGGGCACTGAAGCTTTCTTT. V gene TRBV10-3 combines with J gene TRBJ1-1; D remains ambiguous. The length of the CDR3 is 15 residues. The V gene's germline CDR1 is ENHRY and CDR2 SYGVKD. Trimming pared 9 bases from V and 4 bases from J, leaving 21 bases between.

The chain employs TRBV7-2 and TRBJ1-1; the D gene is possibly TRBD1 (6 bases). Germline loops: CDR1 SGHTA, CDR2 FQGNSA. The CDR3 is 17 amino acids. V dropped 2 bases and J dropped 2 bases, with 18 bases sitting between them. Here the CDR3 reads CASSLPPGWGRNTEAFF. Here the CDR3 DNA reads TGTGCCAGCAGCTTACCCCCCGGATGGGGGCGAAACACTGAAGCTTTCTTT.

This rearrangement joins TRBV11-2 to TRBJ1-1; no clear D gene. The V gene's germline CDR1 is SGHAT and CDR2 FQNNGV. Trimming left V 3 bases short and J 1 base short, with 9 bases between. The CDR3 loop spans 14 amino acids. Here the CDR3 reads CASSFPPENTEAFF. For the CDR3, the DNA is TGTGCCAGCAGCTTCCCCCCCGAGAACACTGAAGCTTTCTTT.

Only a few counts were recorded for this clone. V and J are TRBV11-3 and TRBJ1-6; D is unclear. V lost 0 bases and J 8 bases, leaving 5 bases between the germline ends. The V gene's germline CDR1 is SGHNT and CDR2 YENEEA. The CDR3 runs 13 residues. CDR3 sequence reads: CASSLDLHSPLHF. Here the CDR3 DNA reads TGTGCCAGCAGCTTAGACCTGCATTCACCCCTCCACTTT.

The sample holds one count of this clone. The CDR3 loop reads CASSQAGDSYEQYF. The CDR3 DNA is TGTGCCAGCAGCCAAGCGGGGGACTCCTACGAGCAGTACTTC. The J gene is TRBJ2-7, the V gene TRBV7-9, with 8 bases aligning to TRBD2. The CDR3 covers 14 residues. The V and J ends lost 5 bases and 0 bases, in that order; junction bases with no gene match: 3. The germline V gene encodes CDR1 SEHNR and CDR2 FQNEAQ (reference sequence).

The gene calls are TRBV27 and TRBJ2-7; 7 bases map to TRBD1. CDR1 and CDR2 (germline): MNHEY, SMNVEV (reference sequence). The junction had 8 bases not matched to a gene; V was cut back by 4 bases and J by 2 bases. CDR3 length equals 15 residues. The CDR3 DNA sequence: TGTGCCAGCAGTTCCAAGACAGGGTTTGCCTACGAGCAGTACTTC. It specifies CASSSKTGFAYEQYF.

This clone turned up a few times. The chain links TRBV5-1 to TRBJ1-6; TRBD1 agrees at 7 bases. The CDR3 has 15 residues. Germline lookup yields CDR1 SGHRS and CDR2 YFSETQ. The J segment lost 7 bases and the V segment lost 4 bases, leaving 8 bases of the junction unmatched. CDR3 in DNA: TGCGCCAGCAGCACATACAGGGGAGGAAATTCACCCCTCCACTTT. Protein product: CASSTYRGGNSPLHF.

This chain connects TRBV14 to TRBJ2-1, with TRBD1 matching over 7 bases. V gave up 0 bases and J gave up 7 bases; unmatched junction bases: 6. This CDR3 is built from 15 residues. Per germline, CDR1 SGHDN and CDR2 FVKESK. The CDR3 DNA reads TGTGCCAGCAGCCAAGAGCTGCAACAGGGGAATGAGCAGTTCTTC. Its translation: CASSQELQQGNEQFF.

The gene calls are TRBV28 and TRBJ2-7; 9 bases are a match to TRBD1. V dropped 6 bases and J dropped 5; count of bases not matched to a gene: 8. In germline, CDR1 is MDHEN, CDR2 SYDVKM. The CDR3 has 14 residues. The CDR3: CASRTQGAEDEQYF. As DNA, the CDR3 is TGTGCCAGCAGAACACAGGGGGCTGAAGACGAGCAGTACTTC. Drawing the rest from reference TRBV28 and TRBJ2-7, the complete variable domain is DVKVTQSSRYLVKRTGEKVFLECVQDMDHENMFWYRQDPGLGLRLIYFSYDVKMKEKGDIPEGYSVSREKKERFSLILESASTNQTSMYLCASRTQGAEDEQYFGPGTRLTVT.

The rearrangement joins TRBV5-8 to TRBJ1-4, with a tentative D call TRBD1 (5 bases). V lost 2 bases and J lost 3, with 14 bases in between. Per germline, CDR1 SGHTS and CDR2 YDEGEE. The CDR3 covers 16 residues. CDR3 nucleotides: TGTGCCAGCAGCTTCGGTTATAGGGGCCCTAATGAAAAACTGTTTTTT. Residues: CASSFGYRGPNEKLFF.

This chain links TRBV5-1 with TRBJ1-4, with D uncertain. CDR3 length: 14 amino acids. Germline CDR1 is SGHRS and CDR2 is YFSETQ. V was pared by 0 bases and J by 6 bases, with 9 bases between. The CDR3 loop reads CASSLAAGDEKLFF. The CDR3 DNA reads TGCGCCAGCAGCTTGGCGGCAGGAGATGAAAAACTGTTTTTT.

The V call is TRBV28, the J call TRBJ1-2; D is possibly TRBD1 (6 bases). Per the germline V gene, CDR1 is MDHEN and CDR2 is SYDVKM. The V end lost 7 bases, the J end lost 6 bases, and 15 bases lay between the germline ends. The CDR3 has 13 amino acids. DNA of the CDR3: TGTGCCAGCACCAAATTACAGGGAAATGGCTACACCTTC. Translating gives CASTKLQGNGYTF.